This T cell receptor (beta chain) was retrieved from a study of blood T cell repertoires in COVID-19. In the study overall: Acute and convalescent COVID-19 samples came from the United States, Italy and Spain. T cells, B-cell-depleted T cells, or PBMCs supplied cDNA or gDNA.

Per the original methods: Cell counts per sample came from amplifying reference gene primers. Generated by immunoSEQ multiplex PCR, the TCRdb table keeps only in-frame clones and is missing some. For V, J and clone size, that table is used; D and trimming come from the DNA. This sample carries around 170,000 clones, 75% to 80% of them seen once, and the ten largest clones take around 14%. From germline, CDR1 is LGHDT and CDR2 YNNKEL (reference sequence). V lost 1 base and J lost 10, with 13 bases in between. The CDR3 covers 13 residues. The specimen was peripheral blood. The V gene is TRBV3-1 (or the pseudogene TRBV3-2), the J gene TRBJ1-1; possibly TRBD1 for D (5 bases). The clonotype comes from a woman aged 80 or over with acute or convalescent COVID-19. The CDR3 nucleotides read TGTGCCAGCAGCCAAGCCCTCAGACAGAGAGCTTTCTTT. It translates to CASSQALRQRAFF.